The rows below give T cell receptor beta chains drawn from one sample of a study of metastatic and nonmetastatic thyroid tumors. TCRdb re-processed the PCR reads through MiXCR. Of about 22,000 clones listed, roughly 18% are singletons. The sample taken for sequencing was adjacent normal tissue. Receptor source: a male donor with papillary thyroid cancer or a benign thyroid nodule (not recorded which). Some clones in this sample may be carry-over from other donors' samples. Both conserved end residues are part of each CDR3. The D gene is left open where the match is weak. A row's size may be missing; if present it is once, few, many or a size class.

11	TRBV3-1	TRBJ1-1	many	-	TGTGCCAGCAGCCAAGGGTCGAGAGCTTTCTTT	CASSQGSRAFF
14	TRBV6-1	TRBJ1-2	many	-	TGTGCCAGCAGTGAAGAACTGTATAACTATGGCTACACCTTC	CASSEELYNYGYTF
17	TRBV9	TRBJ2-1	many	TRBD2	TGTGCCAGCAGCGTAGCTCTTAGTGGTAGCGGGAGTTATGAGCAGTTCTTC	CASSVALSGSGSYEQFF
16	TRBV20-1	TRBJ2-3	-	TRBD2	TGCAGTGCTAGAGTAAAGGCTAGCGGGGCCTTAGATACGCAGTATTTT	CSARVKASGALDTQYF
12	TRBV15	TRBJ1-2	-	-	TGTGCCACCAGCGCGGACGGTTATGGCTACACCTTC	CATSADGYGYTF
13	TRBV11-1	TRBJ2-7	many	-	TGTGCCAGCAGCTTCATCCCCACCTACGAGCAGTACTTC	CASSFIPTYEQYF
16	TRBV27	TRBJ2-3	many	TRBD2	TGTGCCAGCAGTCCCATAGCGGGGTTCGGTGCAGATACGCAGTATTTT	CASSPIAGFGADTQYF
12	TRBV7-9	TRBJ2-3	few	-	TGTGCCAGCAGCTTAGGGAGTGTCACGCAGTATTTT	CASSLGSVTQYF
16	TRBV4-2	TRBJ2-1	-	-	TGTGCCAGCAGCGAAGGCGGCGGCGGCTCCTACAATGAGCAGTTCTTC	CASSEGGGGSYNEQFF
16	TRBV7-8	TRBJ2-3	-	TRBD2	TGTGCCAGCAGCTTACTAGCGGGAGCTAGCGCAGATACGCAATATTTT	CASSLLAGASADTQYF
14	TRBV20-1	TRBJ2-3	many	-	TGCAGTGCTAGAGACGCTAGCGAGGCAGATACGCAGTATTTT	CSARDASEADTQYF
14	TRBV27	TRBJ2-2	many	TRBD2	TGTGCCAGTACGGGACTAGCGGGGATCGGGGAGCTGTTTTTT	CASTGLAGIGELFF
14	TRBV6-1	TRBJ1-2	medium-sized	-	TGTGCCAGCACCAAAGTGGGGGGAAGCTATGGCTACACCTTC	CASTKVGGSYGYTF
15	TRBV2	TRBJ1-1	few	TRBD1	TGTGCCAGCAGTGAGGCACAGGGGTTGAACACTGAAGCTTTCTTT	CASSEAQGLNTEAFF
13	TRBV12-3/TRBV12-4	TRBJ2-7	medium-sized	TRBD1	TGTGCCAGCAGTTTAGCGACAGGGAGCGAGCAGTACTTC	CASSLATGSEQYF
15	TRBV7-9	TRBJ1-3	-	-	TGTGCCAGCAGTCCAACAGGGATCTCTGGAAGCACCATATATTTT	CASSPTGISGSTIYF
14	TRBV11-1	TRBJ1-1	many	-	TGTGCCAGCACCCTCGGCCCAGACTCGCCTGAAGCTTTCTTT	CASTLGPDSPEAFF
15	TRBV28	TRBJ2-2	few	-	TGTGCCAGCAGTCCAGGGGGGGGCGCCACCGGGGAGCTGTTTTTT	CASSPGGGATGELFF
17	TRBV4-3	TRBJ2-1	many	TRBD2	TGCGCCAGCAGCCGACAAACCGGGACTAGCGGGATCTATGAGCAGTTCTTC	CASSRQTGTSGIYEQFF
14	TRBV7-9	TRBJ2-1	many	TRBD2	TGTGCCAGCCTCGGGGGGGGGAGAGATGGTGAGCAGTTCTTC	CASLGGGRDGEQFF
15	TRBV5-1	TRBJ2-7	many	-	TGCGCCAGCAGCTTGGGGGGGGCAATCCTCTACGAGCAGTACTTC	CASSLGGAILYEQYF
16	TRBV7-2	TRBJ2-5	many	-	TGTGCCAGCAGCGGAAAGGCGGCCGGCTGGGGAGAGACCCAGTACTTC	CASSGKAAGWGETQYF
17	TRBV6-1	TRBJ2-3	few	TRBD2	TGTGCCAGCAGTCCAGCGGGAGCGGGAGGGCCGCCAGATACGCAGTATTTT	CASSPAGAGGPPDTQYF
13	TRBV5-1	TRBJ2-5	many	-	TGCGCCAGCAGCTTCGCAGGGAGCGAGACCCAGTACTTC	CASSFAGSETQYF
15	TRBV28	TRBJ2-1	few	-	TGTGCCAGCATAATAGGGACCGGGAGTCACAATGAGCAGTTCTTC	CASIIGTGSHNEQFF
12	TRBV12-3/TRBV12-4	TRBJ1-1	-	-	TGTGCCAGCGGGCAGGGTCACACTGAAGCTTTCTTT	CASGQGHTEAFF
15	TRBV11-2	TRBJ2-6	-	TRBD2	TGTGCCAGCCGTCGCGGGGGGGCGGAGGCCAACGTCCTGACTTTC	CASRRGGAEANVLTF
16	TRBV7-2	TRBJ1-2	many	-	TGTGCCAGCAGCTTCACCCCCGGGCCTGAACTGGGAGGCTACACCTTC	CASSFTPGPELGGYTF
14	TRBV7-9	TRBJ1-2	-	-	TGTGCCAGCAGCCCAGTAGTGGACAACTATGGCTACACCTTC	CASSPVVDNYGYTF
16	TRBV6-4	TRBJ2-1	few	TRBD1	TGTGCCACCATTCACCCCTGGACAGGCTCTCGAAATGAGCAGTTCTTC	CATIHPWTGSRNEQFF